This T cell receptor (beta chain) was obtained from a study of neoadjuvant anti-PD-1 for oral cavity cancer. Notes on the study in general: Each response group had just three patients in TCR analyses.

Sequencing used immunoSEQ multiplex PCR; TCRdb keeps in-frame clones, though not all of them. This sample carries around 81,000 clones, around 80% of them seen once, and the ten largest clones take about 2.9%. The V and J ends lost 2 bases and 0 bases respectively, with 10 bases between them. CDR1 MNHEY and CDR2 SVGAGI come from the germline V gene. The CDR3 is 16 amino acids. On this clone itself: Its specificity is not known.

This TCR was recovered from a person aged 35 to 85 with oral cavity squamous cell carcinoma. The specimen comprised PBMCs, sampled before nivolumab (anti-PD-1) treatment. This chain uses TRBV6-5 with TRBJ2-2, with D possibly TRBD1 on 5 matching bases. CDR3 amino acids: CASSYVWTPNTGELFF. The CDR3 DNA reads as TGTGCCAGCAGTTACGTTTGGACACCGAACACCGGGGAGCTGTTTTTT.